One and the same sample provided the 7 T cell receptor beta chains below, sequenced in a study of shared clonotypes between healthy human individuals. The assay was immunoSEQ multiplex PCR, and TCRdb's table has in-frame clones only and misses some. The sample holds 600,000 to 750,000 clones, about three quarters seen once. The sample was memory CD4+ T cells sorted from blood. Noted subset: CD45RA-negative fraction. These receptors all come from a woman aged 25 to 39 in good health.

This clone was found many times. This rearrangement joins TRBV4-1 to TRBJ1-5; 8 nucleotides align to TRBD1. Germline assignment: CDR1 MGHRA and CDR2 YSYEKL. The CDR3 is 16 amino acids. V shed 3 bases, J shed 6 bases, and the junction held 10 bases outside the gene matches. The CDR3 spells CASSQDPGGWRQPQHF. CDR3 bases: TGCGCCAGCAGCCAGGACCCAGGGGGCTGGCGTCAGCCCCAGCATTTT.

The chain joins TRBV6-5 to TRBJ1-1; no definite D call. In germline, CDR1 is MNHEY, CDR2 SVGAGI. The length of the CDR3 is 12 residues. V dropped 4 bases and J dropped 4 bases, with 7 bases sitting between them. The CDR3: CASSSTSTEAFF. CDR3 coding DNA: TGTGCCAGCAGTTCGACGAGCACTGAAGCTTTCTTT.

The J gene is TRBJ2-7, the V gene TRBV5-1, with D possibly being TRBD2 (6 bases). CDR1 and CDR2 (germline): SGHRS, YFSETQ. This CDR3 is 15 amino acids long. The V gene lost 0 bases and the J gene lost 2 bases, with 12 bases spanning the gap. Here the CDR3 reads CASSLESGPTYEQYF. In nucleotides, the CDR3 is TGCGCCAGCAGCTTGGAGAGCGGGCCCACCTACGAGCAGTACTTC.

The CDR3 sequence is CASSVQANPYEQYF. Written as DNA, the CDR3 is TGTGCCAGCAGCGTCCAGGCTAACCCCTACGAGCAGTACTTC. V usage is TRBV9 and J usage is TRBJ2-7; D call uncertain. V gave up 2 bases and J gave up 2 bases, with 11 bases separating them. Germline V gives CDR1 SGDLS, CDR2 YYNGEE. This CDR3 is 14 amino acids long.

The rearrangement links TRBV11-2 to TRBJ2-7; D possibly corresponds to TRBD2 (6 bases). Per germline, CDR1 SGHAT and CDR2 FQNNGV. The V gene lost 0 bases and the J gene lost 3 bases, with 12 bases spanning the gap. This CDR3 is built from 15 residues. The chain's CDR3 is CASSLDRLASYEQYF. CDR3 nucleotide sequence: TGTGCCAGCAGCTTAGATCGGCTAGCGAGCTACGAGCAGTACTTC. Combining the CDR3 with reference TRBV11-2 and TRBJ2-7 gives the whole variable domain EAGVAQSPRYKIIEKRQSVAFWCNPISGHATLYWYQQILGQGPKLLIQFQNNGVVDDSQLPKDRFSAERLKGVDSTLKIQPAKLEDSAVYLCASSLDRLASYEQYFGPGTRLTVT.

This clone has a single count. The chain combines TRBV18 with TRBJ2-1; 7 nucleotides match TRBD2. Germline V gene lookup returns CDR1 KGHSH and CDR2 LQKENI. V dropped 5 bases and J dropped 1; count of bases not matched to a gene: 5. CDR3 length equals 15 residues. The CDR3 DNA follows: TGTGCCAGCTCAATTAGCGGGCTATCCTACAATGAGCAGTTCTTC. Translating gives CASSISGLSYNEQFF.

The CDR3 nucleotides read TGTGCCAGCAGCTCAATGGACTTTGAAGCTTTCTTT. Translation: CASSSMDFEAFF. This sequence joins TRBV5-4 and TRBJ1-1, with D unresolved. The CDR3 has 12 amino acids. Germline lookup yields CDR1 SGHNT and CDR2 YYREEE (reference sequence). Trimming removed 3 bases from V and 7 bases from J, with 10 bases in between.